This TCR beta chain was captured in a study of human T cells and chemical hapten exposure (dated by TCRdb to the early 2020s). For the study in its entirety: For sensitization, 2% DPC in acetone was applied to a 2 cm by 2 cm area of upper inner arm skin. Patch testing on the upper back used Finn chambers containing 0.01% DPC, with scoring done after 6 days according to International Contact Dermatitis Research Group standards. Libraries were combined into a pool for sequencing, and differences in TCR yield between samples came mainly from small differences in library volumes within the pool. The patient cohort, mostly female, included alopecia areata with under or over 50% scalp involvement, alopecia totalis and alopecia universalis. Peripheral blood TCR repertoire changes were tracked in vivo in alopecia patients during primary and secondary sensitization to the hapten diphenylcyclopropenone (DPC). Weekly therapeutic DPC doses were additionally applied to the scalp of patients throughout the roughly 25-week study period. For TCR sequencing, blood came from about 29 alopecia patients at anywhere from one to four time points (pre-sensitization, 2, 6 and 24 weeks). Blood samples were taken from patients before sensitization (week 0) and at 2, 6 and about 24 weeks after DPC sensitization. The investigation overall reported the following: Because all patients had alopecia, a presumed autoimmune disease, the immune response of the patients might differ from that of healthy individuals. After repeated subsampling, changes were observed in the strength of the expansion versus patch-test correlation and in the threshold at which the correlation became significant. The number of PT1 expanded TCRs positively correlated with patch test score, significant at thresholds 8, 16 and 32 but not 4. Expanded TCRs formed significantly more large CDR3 similarity clusters than pre-sensitization or healthy control sets, consistent with antigen-driven responses. DPC sensitization did not change the number of TCRs with a frequency above 1 in 1000, and there was no evidence of changes in global repertoire structure.

A note on this clonotype: Which antigen it targets is not known. A much larger clone sits a single nucleotide away, making a read error possible.

The library was generated by RACE. Reads for this sample came from a NextSeq 500. Library preparation attached unique molecular identifiers to individual cDNA molecules for quantitative, reproducible TCR counting. For every blood RNA sample, sequencing covered both the TCR alpha and TCR beta chains. The authors' pipeline ran thus. Samples had a median of about 96,000 TCRs, with a range from roughly 23,224 to 700,000. V, J and CDR3 annotation of the TCR reads was carried out using the Decombinator software suite. To make PS versus PT1 abundance plots, every sample was subsampled to the same number of TCRs (28,000). Expanded TCRs were defined as absent before sensitization and observed at least eight times at the 2-week time point. TCRdb reworked the public reads: Q25 trimming with fastp, MiXCR clone assembly, productive beta chains retained. Each CDR3 protein gets just one entry, which takes the most common genes and DNA from the rows behind it. TCRdb's processing, not the authors', yielded these V and J calls. The sample yields 95,000 to 150,000 distinct CDR3 sequences; 10% to 12% were counted once. Together, the top ten hold 2% to 2.5% of the sample.

In the germline V gene (reference sequence), CDR1 corresponds to DFQATT and CDR2 to SNEGSKA. Measured from the cysteine to the phenylalanine, the CDR3 is 12 residues long. Only the CDR3 part of the read is kept: 36 bases, read in frame from the first base. V gives up 2 bases and J gives up 3 bases, and the segment between their germline ends measures 8 bases. The time point label on this specimen signifies: patch test 3, about 24 weeks after DPC sensitization. The meaning of the sample's treatment or condition label: therapeutic diphenylcyclopropenone sensitization with weekly scalp DPC. At every patch-test visit, the blood draw took place before the patch test was put on. To be eligible, patients had to be aged 18 to 70, diagnosed with alopecia and judged suitable for DPC therapy, while pregnant patients were excluded. Unfractionated whole blood was collected in Tempus Blood RNA tubes, and total RNA was extracted from that blood.

This specimen consisted of whole blood, obtained in connection with sensitization to the hapten diphenylcyclopropenone (DPC). This clonotype was obtained from a woman between 50 and 59 years old with alopecia areata. Some clones in this sample may be carry-over from other donors' samples. The chain is encoded by TRBV20-1 joined to TRBJ2-7; the D gene cannot be named for sure. The DNA sequence follows: TGCAGTGCTAGATCGGGTATCTACGAGCAGTACTTC. Translated, this gives CSARSGIYEQYF.